Listed below are T cell receptor beta chains from one sample, sequenced in a study of T cells in Graves' hyperthyroidism and ophthalmopathy. TCRdb itself ran the multiplex PCR reads through MiXCR, one entry per CDR3 protein. The sample has 500,000 to 550,000 distinct CDR3 sequences; less than 25% are singletons. The sample consisted of blood. The receptors come from a man aged 18 to 30 with Graves' hyperthyroidism. CDR3s include the opening cysteine and the closing phenylalanine or tryptophan. A D gene is named only where the DNA matches it firmly. Where a row states a size, it is once, few, many or the class of an expanded clone; other rows omit it.

- TRBJ1-1 - TRBV7-9 TGTGCCAGCAGCTTTAAGGGTGAAGCTTTCTTT CASSFKGEAFF
- TRBJ2-2 many TRBV6-1 TGTGCCAGCCAAGAGGTTAGGTTGACGGAGAACACCGGGGAGCTGTTTTTT CASQEVRLTENTGELFF
- TRBJ2-2 many TRBV6-2/TRBV6-3 TGTGCCAGCAGACCATCGGGGGGCGCGAGCCCGTCGAACACCGGGGAGCTGTTTTTT CASRPSGGASPSNTGELFF
TRBD2 TRBJ2-2 - TRBV6-1 TGTGCCAGCACCCTAGCGGGGGGGCAGGTCACCGGGGAGCTGTTTTTT CASTLAGGQVTGELFF
- TRBJ1-2 - TRBV15 TGTGCCACCAGCAGAGATCTGGAGCACGGCTACACCTTC CATSRDLEHGYTF
- TRBJ2-5 many TRBV3-1 TGTGCCAGCAGCCAAGCAGGTAGTAGCTGGTACCAAGAGACCCAGTACTTC CASSQAGSSWYQETQYF
- TRBJ2-7 few TRBV7-2 TGTGCCAGCAGCTGGGAGGTGGCTTACGAGCAGTACTTC CASSWEVAYEQYF
- TRBJ2-7 many TRBV9 TGTGCCAGCAGCGGAAGAGGTGGCGAGCAGTACTTC CASSGRGGEQYF
TRBD1 TRBJ1-5 few TRBV20-1 TGCAGTGCTAGAGATAGCGGGACAGGTGGGAGTCAGCCCCAGCATTTT CSARDSGTGGSQPQHF
- TRBJ2-2 - TRBV10-3 TGTGCCATCAGTTTATGGGAACCATCGTCGAACACCGGGGAGCTGTTTTTT CAISLWEPSSNTGELFF
TRBD2 TRBJ2-7 few TRBV4-1 TGCGCCAGCAGCCAGAGTAGTCAAGCGGGGGGGTCCTACGAGCAGTACTTC CASSQSSQAGGSYEQYF
- TRBJ2-5 many TRBV11-2 TGTGCCAGCAGCTCCCCCCGGTTGGAGACCCAGTACTTC CASSSPRLETQYF
TRBD2 TRBJ2-7 many TRBV27 TGTGCCAGCAGTTTCCGCCGACTAGCGGGGGGGACCTACGAGCAGTACTTC CASSFRRLAGGTYEQYF
TRBD2 TRBJ2-7 - TRBV6-1 TGTGCCAGCAAAAAACAGCGGGAAGCGACCTACGAGCAGTACTTC CASKKQREATYEQYF
- TRBJ2-5 - TRBV12-3/TRBV12-4 TGTGCCAGCAGGAGCGGGTCGCAAGAGACCCAGTACTTC CASRSGSQETQYF
- TRBJ2-5 - TRBV2 TGTGCCAGCACCCAGGGTCGCCAAGAGACCCAGTACTTC CASTQGRQETQYF
- TRBJ1-5 few TRBV19 TGTGCCAGTAGTATGGGCAGGTTGGAATCCCAGCATTTT CASSMGRLESQHF
- TRBJ1-1 many TRBV30 TGTGCCTACACCCCTTCAAGGCAGGGTAAAGTTTTCTTT CAYTPSRQGKVFF
- TRBJ2-7 - TRBV18 TGTGCCAGCTCACCGAAGGACAGAACCTACGAGCAGTACTTC CASSPKDRTYEQYF
TRBD2 TRBJ2-2 many TRBV19 TGTGCCAGTAGTAGTAGCGGGGACAACACCGGGGAGCTGTTTTTT CASSSSGDNTGELFF
- TRBJ2-2 - TRBV9 TGTGCCAGCAGCGTAAAACAGAACACCGGGGAGCTGTTTTTT CASSVKQNTGELFF
TRBD1 TRBJ2-7 - TRBV19 TGTGCCAGTAGTATCGGGACAGGGGGTGAGCAGTACTTC CASSIGTGGEQYF
- TRBJ2-5 - TRBV11-3 TGTGCCAGCAGCCCCCAGTTTTTGCAAGAGACCCAGTACTTC CASSPQFLQETQYF
- TRBJ1-1 - TRBV25-1 TGTGCCATCAGTCCCCAAGGGGAACCGAACACTGAAGCTTTCTTT CAISPQGEPNTEAFF
- TRBJ1-5 many TRBV7-8 TGTGCCAGCAGCTTAAGGTCAGGGACCTATAGCAATCAGCCCCAGCATTTT CASSLRSGTYSNQPQHF
- TRBJ2-2 - TRBV10-3 TGTGCCACTACTCCAATGACAGGTGTCACCGGGGAGCTGTTTTTT CATTPMTGVTGELFF
- TRBJ2-7 many TRBV6-5 TGTGCCAGCAGTTCTGTAGGGACCTACGAGCAGTACTTC CASSSVGTYEQYF
- TRBJ2-5 few TRBV30 TGTGCCTGGTCGAGGGGCGGGACCCCCCAAGAGACCCAGTACTTC CAWSRGGTPQETQYF
- TRBJ2-5 many TRBV29-1 TGCAGCGTTGTCGGTAGCGGAGCCCTTCAAGAGACCCAGTACTTC CSVVGSGALQETQYF
TRBD1 TRBJ1-5 many TRBV5-1 TGCGCCAGCAGCCCCTTATCCGGGACAGGGGAACTAAACAATCAGCCCCAGCATTTT CASSPLSGTGELNNQPQHF
TRBD2 TRBJ2-5 - TRBV3-1 TGTGCCAGCAGCCAAGGGACTAGCGGGGGACTTCAAGAGACCCAGTACTTC CASSQGTSGGLQETQYF
- TRBJ1-1 - TRBV19 TGTGCCAGTAGTATAGTCCTTGGGGGCCCGGCGGCGGGCACTGAAGCTTTCTTT CASSIVLGGPAAGTEAFF